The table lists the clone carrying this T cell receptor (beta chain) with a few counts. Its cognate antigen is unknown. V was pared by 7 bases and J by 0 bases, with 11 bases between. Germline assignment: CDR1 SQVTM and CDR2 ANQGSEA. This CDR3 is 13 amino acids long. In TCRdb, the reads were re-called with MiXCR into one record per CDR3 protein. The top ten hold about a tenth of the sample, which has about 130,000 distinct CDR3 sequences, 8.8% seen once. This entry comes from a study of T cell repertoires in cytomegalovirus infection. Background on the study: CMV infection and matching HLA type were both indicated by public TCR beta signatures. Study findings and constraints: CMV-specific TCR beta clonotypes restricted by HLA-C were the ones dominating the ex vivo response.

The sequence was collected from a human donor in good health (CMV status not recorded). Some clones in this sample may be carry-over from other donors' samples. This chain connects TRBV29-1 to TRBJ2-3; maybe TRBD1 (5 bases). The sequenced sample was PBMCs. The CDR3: CSGRVGSTDTQYF. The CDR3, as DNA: TGCAGCGGCAGGGTGGGGAGCACAGATACGCAGTATTTT.